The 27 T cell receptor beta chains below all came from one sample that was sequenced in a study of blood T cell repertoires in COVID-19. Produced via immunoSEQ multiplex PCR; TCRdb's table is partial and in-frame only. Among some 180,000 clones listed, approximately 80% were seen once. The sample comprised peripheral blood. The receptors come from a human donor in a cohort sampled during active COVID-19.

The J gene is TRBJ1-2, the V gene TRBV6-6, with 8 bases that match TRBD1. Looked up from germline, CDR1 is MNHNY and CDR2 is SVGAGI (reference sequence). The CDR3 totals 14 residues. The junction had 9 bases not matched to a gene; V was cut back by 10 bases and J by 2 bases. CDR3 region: CATWDRRMNYGYTF. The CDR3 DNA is TGTGCCACTTGGGACAGGAGAATGAACTATGGCTACACCTTC.

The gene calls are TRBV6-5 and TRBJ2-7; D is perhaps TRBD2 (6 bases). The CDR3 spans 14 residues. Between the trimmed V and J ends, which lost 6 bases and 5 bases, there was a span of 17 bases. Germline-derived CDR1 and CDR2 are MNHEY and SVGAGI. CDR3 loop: CASRTSRGTHEQYF. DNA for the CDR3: TGTGCCAGCAGAACCTCTCGGGGGACCCACGAGCAGTACTTC.

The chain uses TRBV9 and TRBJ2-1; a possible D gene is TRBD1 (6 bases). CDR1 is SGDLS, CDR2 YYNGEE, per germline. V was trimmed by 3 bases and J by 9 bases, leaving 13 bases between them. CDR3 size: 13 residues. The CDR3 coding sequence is TGTGCCAGCAGCGCGTCCGGCAGGGGTGAGCAGTTCTTC. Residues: CASSASGRGEQFF.

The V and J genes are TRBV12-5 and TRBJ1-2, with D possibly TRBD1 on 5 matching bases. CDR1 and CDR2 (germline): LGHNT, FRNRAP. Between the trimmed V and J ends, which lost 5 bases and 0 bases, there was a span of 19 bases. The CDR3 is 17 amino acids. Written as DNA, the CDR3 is TGTGCTAGTGGTCCAGTAGCTGTTGACAGAACTAACTATGGCTACACCTTC. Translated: CASGPVAVDRTNYGYTF.

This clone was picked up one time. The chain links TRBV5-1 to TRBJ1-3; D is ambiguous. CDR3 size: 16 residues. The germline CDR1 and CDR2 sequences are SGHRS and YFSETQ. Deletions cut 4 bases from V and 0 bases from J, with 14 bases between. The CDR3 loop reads CASSAVRELSGNTIYF. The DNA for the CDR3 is TGCGCCAGCAGCGCTGTACGTGAGCTCTCTGGAAACACCATATATTTT.

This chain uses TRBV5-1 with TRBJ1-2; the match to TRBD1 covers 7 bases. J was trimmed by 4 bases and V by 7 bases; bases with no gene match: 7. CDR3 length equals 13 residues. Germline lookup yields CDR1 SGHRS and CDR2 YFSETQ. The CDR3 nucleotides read TGCGCCAGCGGTAGACAGGGATCCTATGGCTACACCTTC. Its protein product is CASGRQGSYGYTF.

DNA of the CDR3: TGTGCCAGCAGCCCGTCGGGACAGGTTAACACTGAAGCTTTCTTT. Amino acids: CASSPSGQVNTEAFF. The chain has TRBV7-9 and TRBJ1-1, with 8 nucleotides matching TRBD1. This CDR3 spans 15 amino acids. Germline CDR1 reads SEHNR; CDR2 reads FQNEAQ (reference sequence). V dropped 5 bases and J dropped 2; count of bases not matched to a gene: 7.

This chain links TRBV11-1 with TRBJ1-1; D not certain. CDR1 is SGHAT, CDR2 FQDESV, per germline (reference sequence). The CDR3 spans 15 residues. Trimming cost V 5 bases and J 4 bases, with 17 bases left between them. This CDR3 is CASSPSREPGTEAFF. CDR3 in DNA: TGTGCCAGCAGCCCCTCACGGGAGCCGGGCACTGAAGCTTTCTTT.

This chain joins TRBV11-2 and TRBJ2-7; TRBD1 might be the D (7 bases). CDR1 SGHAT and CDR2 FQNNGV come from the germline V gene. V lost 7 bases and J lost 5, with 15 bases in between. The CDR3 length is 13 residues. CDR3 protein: CASNQGGINEQYF. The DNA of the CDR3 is TGTGCCAGCAACCAGGGGGGAATCAACGAGCAGTACTTC.

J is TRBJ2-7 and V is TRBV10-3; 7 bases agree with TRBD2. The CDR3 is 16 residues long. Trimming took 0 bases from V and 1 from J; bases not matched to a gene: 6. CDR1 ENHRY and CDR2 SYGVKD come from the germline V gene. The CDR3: CAISESGGGGSYEQYF. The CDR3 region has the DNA TGTGCCATCAGTGAGTCGGGCGGGGGTGGATCCTACGAGCAGTACTTC.

The CDR3 here is CASSQTGQANYGYTF. The CDR3 DNA sequence: TGCGCCAGCAGCCAAACGGGACAGGCAAACTATGGCTACACCTTC. V and J are TRBV4-1 and TRBJ1-2; 8 bases are a match to TRBD1. This CDR3 comprises 15 residues. The V segment lost 2 bases and the J segment 2 bases; nucleotides outside the gene matches: 4. Per germline, CDR1 MGHRA and CDR2 YSYEKL.

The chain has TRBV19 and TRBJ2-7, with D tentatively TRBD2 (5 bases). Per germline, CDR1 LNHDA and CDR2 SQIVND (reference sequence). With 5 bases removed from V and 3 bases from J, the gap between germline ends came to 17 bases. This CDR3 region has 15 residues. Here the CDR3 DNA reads TGTGCCAGTAGTCCAACCGGGAACAGTCACTACGAGCAGTACTTC. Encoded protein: CASSPTGNSHYEQYF.

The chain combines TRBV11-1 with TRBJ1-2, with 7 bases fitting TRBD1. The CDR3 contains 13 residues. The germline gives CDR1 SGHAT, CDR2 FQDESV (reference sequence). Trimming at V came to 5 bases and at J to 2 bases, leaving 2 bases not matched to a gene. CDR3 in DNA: TGTGCCAGCAGCGGGGGACAGAACTATGGCTACACCTTC. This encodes CASSGGQNYGYTF.

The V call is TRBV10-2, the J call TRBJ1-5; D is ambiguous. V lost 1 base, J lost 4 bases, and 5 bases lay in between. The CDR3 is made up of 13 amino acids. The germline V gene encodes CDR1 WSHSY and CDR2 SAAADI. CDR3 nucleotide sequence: TGCGCCAGCAGTGAGTATAATAATCAGCCCCAGCATTTT. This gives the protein CASSEYNNQPQHF.

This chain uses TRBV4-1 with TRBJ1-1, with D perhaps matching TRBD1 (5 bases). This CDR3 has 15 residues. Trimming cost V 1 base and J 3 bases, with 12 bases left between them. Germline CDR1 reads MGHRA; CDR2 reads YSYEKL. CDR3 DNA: TGCGCCAGCAGCCAAGGATCGCAGGGATACACTGAAGCTTTCTTT. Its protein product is CASSQGSQGYTEAFF.

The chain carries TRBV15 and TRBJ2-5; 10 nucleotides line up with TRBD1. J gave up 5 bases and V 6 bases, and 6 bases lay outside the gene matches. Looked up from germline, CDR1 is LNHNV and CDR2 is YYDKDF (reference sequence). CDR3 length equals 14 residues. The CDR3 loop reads CATRPGQGLETQYF. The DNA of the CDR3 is TGTGCCACCAGGCCGGGACAGGGGTTGGAGACCCAGTACTTC.

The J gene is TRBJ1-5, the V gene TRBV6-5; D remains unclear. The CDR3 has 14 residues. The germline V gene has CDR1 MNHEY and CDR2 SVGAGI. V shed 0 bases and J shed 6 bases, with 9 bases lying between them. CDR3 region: CASSYSPGSQPQHF. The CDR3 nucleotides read TGTGCCAGCAGTTACTCGCCGGGGAGTCAGCCCCAGCATTTT.

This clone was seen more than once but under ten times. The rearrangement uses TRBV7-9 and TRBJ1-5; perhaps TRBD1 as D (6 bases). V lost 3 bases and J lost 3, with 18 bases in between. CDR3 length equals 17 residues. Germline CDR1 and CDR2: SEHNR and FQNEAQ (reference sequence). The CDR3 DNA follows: TGTGCCAGCAGCTTTCTGGTGGACAGCTCTAACAATCAGCCCCAGCATTTT. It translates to CASSFLVDSSNNQPQHF.

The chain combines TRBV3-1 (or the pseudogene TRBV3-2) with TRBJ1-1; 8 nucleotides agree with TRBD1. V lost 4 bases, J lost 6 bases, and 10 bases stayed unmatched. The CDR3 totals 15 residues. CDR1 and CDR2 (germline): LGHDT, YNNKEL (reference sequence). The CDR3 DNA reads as TGTGCCAGCAGCCCACCGACAGGGGTGGGCGCTGAAGCTTTCTTT. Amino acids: CASSPPTGVGAEAFF.

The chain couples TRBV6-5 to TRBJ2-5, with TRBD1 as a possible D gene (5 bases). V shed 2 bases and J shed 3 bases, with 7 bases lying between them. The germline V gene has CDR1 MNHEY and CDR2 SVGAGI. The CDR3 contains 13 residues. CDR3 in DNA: TGTGCCAGCAGTTACGGCAGGGAAGAGACCCAGTACTTC. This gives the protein CASSYGREETQYF.

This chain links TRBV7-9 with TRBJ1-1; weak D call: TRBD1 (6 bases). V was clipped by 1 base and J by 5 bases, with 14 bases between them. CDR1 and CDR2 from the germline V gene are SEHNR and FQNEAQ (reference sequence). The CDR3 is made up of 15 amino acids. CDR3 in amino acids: CASSLVRGASTEAFF. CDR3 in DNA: TGTGCCAGCAGCTTAGTACGGGGGGCGTCGACTGAAGCTTTCTTT.

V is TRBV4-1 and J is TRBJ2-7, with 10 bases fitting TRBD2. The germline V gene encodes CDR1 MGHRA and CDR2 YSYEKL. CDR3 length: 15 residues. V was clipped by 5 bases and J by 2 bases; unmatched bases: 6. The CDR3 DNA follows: TGCGCCAGCAGCTTTGAGCGGGGGGGAGCCTACGAGCAGTACTTC. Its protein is CASSFERGGAYEQYF.

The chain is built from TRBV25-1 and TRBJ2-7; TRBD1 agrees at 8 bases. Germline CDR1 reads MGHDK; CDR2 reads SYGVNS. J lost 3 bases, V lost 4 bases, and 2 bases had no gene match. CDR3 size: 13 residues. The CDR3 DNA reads TGTGCCAGCAGTGTTACAGGGGGCTACGAGCAGTACTTC. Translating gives CASSVTGGYEQYF.

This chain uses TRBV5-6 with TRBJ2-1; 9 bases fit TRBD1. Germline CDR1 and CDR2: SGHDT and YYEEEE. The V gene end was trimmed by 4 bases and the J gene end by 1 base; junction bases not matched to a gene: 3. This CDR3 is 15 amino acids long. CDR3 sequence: CASSQGQGSYNEQFF. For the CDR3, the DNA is TGTGCCAGCAGCCAAGGACAGGGGTCCTACAATGAGCAGTTCTTC.

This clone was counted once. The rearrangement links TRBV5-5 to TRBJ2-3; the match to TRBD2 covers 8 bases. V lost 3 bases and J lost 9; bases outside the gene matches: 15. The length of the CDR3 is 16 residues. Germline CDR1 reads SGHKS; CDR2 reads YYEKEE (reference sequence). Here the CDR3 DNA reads TGTGCCAGCAGCTGGATAGCGGGGATGCTCACTTGGACGCAGTATTTT. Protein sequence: CASSWIAGMLTWTQYF.

The CDR3: CASIRSMNTEAFF. For the CDR3, the DNA is TGTGCCAGCATACGGAGCATGAACACTGAAGCTTTCTTT. The chain has TRBV2 and TRBJ1-1; D is undetermined. The germline V and J ends were trimmed by 7 bases and 0 bases, with 9 bases remaining between them. The CDR3 has 13 amino acids. Germline V gives CDR1 SNHLY, CDR2 FYNNEI.

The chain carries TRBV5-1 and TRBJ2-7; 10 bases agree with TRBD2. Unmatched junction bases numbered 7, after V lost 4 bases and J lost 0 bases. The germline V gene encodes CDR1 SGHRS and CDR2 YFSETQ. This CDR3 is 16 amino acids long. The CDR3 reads CASSATGLADSYEQYF. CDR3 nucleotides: TGCGCCAGCAGCGCCACTGGACTAGCGGACTCCTACGAGCAGTACTTC.